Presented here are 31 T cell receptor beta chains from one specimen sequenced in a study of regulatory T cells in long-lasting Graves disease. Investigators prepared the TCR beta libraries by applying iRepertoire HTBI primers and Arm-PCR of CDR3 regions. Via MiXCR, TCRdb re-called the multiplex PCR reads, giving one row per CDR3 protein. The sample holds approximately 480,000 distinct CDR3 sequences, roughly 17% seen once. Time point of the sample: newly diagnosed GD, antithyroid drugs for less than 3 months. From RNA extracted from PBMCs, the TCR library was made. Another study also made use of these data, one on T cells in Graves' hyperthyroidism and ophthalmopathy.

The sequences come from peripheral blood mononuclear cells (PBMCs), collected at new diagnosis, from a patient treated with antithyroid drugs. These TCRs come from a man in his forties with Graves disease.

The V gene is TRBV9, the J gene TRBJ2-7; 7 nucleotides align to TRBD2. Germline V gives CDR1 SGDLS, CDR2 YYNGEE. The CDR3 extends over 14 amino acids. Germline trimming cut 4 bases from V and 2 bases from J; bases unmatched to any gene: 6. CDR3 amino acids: CASSLAGRTYEQYF. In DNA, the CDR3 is TGTGCCAGCAGCTTAGCGGGCAGGACCTACGAGCAGTACTTC.

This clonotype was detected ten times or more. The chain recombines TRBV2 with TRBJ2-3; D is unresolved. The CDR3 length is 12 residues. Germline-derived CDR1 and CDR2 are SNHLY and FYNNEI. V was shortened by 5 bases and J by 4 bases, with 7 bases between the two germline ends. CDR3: CASSPYSDTQYF. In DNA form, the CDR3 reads TGTGCCAGCAGTCCCTACTCAGATACGCAGTATTTT.

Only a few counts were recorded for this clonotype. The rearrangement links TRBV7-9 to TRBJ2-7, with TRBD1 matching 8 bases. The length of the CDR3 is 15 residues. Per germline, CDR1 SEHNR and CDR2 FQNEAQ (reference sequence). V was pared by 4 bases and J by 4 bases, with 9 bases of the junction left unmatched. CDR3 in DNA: TGTGCCAGCAGCTCCACAGGGGGGCGAGGTTACGAGCAGTACTTC. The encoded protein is CASSSTGGRGYEQYF.

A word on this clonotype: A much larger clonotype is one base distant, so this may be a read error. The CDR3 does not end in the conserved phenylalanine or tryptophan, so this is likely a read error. The DNA of the CDR3 is TGTGCCAGCATCATGGACGGGTACAATGAGCAGTTCTCC. The encoded protein is CASIMDGYNEQFS. V and J are TRBV28 and TRBJ2-1, with no clear D. The CDR3 runs 13 residues. The V and J ends lost 7 bases and 4 bases respectively, with 11 bases between them. Germline V gene data show CDR1 as MDHEN and CDR2 as SYDVKM.

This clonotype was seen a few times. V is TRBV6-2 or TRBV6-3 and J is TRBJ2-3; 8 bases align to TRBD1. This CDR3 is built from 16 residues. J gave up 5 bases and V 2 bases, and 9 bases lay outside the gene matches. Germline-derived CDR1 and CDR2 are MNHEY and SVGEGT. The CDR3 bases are TGTGCCAGCAGTTACGCGAAAACAGGGGGGAGAGATACGCAGTATTTT. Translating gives CASSYAKTGGRDTQYF.

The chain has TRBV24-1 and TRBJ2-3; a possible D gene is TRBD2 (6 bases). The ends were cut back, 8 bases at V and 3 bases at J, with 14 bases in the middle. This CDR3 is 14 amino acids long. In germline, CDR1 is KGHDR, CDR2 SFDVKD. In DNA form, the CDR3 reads TGTGCCACCAATCCCGGAGGGGTGACAGATACGCAGTATTTT. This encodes CATNPGGVTDTQYF.

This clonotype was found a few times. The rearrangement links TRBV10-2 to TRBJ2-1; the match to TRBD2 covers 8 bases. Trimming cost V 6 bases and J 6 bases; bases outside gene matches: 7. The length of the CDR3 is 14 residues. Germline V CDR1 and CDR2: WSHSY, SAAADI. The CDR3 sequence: CASSERESLNEQFF. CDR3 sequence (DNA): TGCGCCAGCAGCGAGCGGGAGAGCCTCAATGAGCAGTTCTTC.

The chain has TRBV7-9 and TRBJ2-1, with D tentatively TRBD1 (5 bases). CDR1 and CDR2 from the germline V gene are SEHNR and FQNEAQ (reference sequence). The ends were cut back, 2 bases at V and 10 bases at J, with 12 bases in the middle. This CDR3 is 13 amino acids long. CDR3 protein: CASSLRGPGEQFF. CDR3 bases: TGTGCCAGCAGCTTAAGGGGTCCCGGGGAGCAGTTCTTC.

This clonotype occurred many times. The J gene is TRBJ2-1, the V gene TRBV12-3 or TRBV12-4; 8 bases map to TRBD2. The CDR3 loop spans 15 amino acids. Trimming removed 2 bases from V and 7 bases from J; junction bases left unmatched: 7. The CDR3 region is CASSLLAGLKNEQFF. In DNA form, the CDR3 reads TGTGCCAGCAGTTTATTAGCGGGATTGAAAAATGAGCAGTTCTTC.

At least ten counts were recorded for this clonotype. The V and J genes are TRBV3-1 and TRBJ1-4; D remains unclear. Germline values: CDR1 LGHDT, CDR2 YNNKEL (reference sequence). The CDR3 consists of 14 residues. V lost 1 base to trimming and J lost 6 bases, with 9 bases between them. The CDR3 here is CASSQVTGYEKLFF. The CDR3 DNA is TGTGCCAGCAGCCAAGTAACGGGGTATGAAAAACTGTTTTTT.

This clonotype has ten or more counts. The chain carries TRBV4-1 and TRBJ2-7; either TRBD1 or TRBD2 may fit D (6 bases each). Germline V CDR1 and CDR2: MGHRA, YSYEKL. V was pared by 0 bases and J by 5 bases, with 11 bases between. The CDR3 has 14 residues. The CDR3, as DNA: TGCGCCAGCAGCCAAGATCGGGGGCGAAACGAGCAGTACTTC. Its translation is CASSQDRGRNEQYF.

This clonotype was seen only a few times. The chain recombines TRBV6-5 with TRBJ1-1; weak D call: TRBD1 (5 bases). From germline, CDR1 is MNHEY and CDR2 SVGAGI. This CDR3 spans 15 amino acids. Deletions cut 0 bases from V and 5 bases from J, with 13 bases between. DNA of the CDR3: TGTGCCAGCAGTTACTCGAAGGGGTCGGGGACTGAAGCTTTCTTT. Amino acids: CASSYSKGSGTEAFF.

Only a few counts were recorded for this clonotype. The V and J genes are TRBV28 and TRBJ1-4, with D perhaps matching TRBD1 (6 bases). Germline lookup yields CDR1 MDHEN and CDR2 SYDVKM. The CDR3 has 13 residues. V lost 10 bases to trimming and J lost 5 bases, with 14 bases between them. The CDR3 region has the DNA TGTGCCACCCCGGCAGGGGACAATGAAAAACTGTTTTTT. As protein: CATPAGDNEKLFF.

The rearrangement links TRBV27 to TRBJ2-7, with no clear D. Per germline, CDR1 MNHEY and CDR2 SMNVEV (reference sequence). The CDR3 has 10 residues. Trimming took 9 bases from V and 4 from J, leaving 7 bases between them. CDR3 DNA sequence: TGTGCCAGTGACCCTTACGAGCAGTACTTC. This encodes CASDPYEQYF.

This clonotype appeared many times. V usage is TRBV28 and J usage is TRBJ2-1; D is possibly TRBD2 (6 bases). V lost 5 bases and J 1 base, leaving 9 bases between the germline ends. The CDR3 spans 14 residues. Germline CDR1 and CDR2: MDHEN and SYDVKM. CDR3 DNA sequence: TGTGCCAGCAGTAAGGGACTGTCCTACAATGAGCAGTTCTTC. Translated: CASSKGLSYNEQFF.

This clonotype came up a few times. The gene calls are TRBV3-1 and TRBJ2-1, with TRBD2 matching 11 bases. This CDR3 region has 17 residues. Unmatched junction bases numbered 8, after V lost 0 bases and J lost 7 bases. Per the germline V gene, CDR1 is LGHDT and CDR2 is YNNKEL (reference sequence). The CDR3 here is CASSQDSRLAGRNEQFF. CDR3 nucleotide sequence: TGTGCCAGCAGCCAAGATTCCCGACTAGCGGGGAGGAATGAGCAGTTCTTC.

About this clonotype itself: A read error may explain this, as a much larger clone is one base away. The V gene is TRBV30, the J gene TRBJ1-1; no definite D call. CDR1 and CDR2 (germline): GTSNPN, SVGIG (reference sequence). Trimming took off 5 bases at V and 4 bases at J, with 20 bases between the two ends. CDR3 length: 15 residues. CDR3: CAWAPLDLECTEAFF. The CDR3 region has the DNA TGTGCCTGGGCCCCCCTAGACCTGGAATGCACTGAAGCTTTCTTT.

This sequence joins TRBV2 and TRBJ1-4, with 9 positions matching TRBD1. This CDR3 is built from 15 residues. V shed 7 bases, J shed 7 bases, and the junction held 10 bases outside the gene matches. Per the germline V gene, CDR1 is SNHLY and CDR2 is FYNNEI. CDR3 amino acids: CASKFTGGPIEKLFF. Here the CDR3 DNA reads TGTGCCAGCAAATTTACAGGGGGCCCTATTGAAAAACTGTTTTTT.

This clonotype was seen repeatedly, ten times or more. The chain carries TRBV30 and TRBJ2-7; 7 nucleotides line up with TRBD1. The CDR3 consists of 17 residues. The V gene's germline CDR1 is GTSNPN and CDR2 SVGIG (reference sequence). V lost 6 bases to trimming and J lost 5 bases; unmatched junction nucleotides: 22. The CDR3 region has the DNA TGTGCCTGCCGCGCCTCCCGGGCCAGGGGGTTACAGGACGAGCAGTACTTC. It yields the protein CACRASRARGLQDEQYF.

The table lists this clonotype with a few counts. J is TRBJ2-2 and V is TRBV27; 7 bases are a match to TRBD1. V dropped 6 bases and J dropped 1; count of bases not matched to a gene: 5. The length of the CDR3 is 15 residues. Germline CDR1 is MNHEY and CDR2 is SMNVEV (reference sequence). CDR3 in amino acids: CASRDRVGNTGELFF. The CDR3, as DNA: TGTGCCAGCAGAGACAGGGTAGGGAACACCGGGGAGCTGTTTTTT.

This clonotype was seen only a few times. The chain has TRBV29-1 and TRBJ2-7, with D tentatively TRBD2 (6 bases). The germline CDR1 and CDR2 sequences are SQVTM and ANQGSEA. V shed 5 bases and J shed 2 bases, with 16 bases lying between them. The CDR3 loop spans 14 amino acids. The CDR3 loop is CSVSMGSGTYEQYF. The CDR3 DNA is TGCAGCGTTTCGATGGGTAGCGGAACCTACGAGCAGTACTTC.

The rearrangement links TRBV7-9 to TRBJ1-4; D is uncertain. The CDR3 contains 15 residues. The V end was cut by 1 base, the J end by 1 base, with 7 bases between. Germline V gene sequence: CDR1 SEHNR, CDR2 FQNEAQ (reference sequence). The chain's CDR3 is CASSLVLGTNEKLFF. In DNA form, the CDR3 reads TGTGCCAGCAGCTTAGTGCTGGGAACTAATGAAAAACTGTTTTTT.

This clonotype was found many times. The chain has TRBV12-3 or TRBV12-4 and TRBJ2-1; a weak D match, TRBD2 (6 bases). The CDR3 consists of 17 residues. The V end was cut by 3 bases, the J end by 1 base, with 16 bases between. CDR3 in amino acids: CASSFEIGGKSYNEQFF. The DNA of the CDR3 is TGTGCCAGCAGTTTTGAGATTGGCGGGAAATCCTACAATGAGCAGTTCTTC.

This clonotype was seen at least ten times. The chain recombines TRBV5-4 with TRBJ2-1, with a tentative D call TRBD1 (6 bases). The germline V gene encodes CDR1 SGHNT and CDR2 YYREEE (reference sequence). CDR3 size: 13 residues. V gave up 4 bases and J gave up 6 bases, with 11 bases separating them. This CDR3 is CASSLEGGNEQFF. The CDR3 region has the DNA TGTGCCAGCAGCCTCGAAGGGGGCAATGAGCAGTTCTTC.

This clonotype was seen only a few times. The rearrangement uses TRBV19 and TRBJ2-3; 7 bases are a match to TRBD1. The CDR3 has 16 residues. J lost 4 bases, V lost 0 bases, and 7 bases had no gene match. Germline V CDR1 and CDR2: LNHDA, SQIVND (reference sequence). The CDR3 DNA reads TGTGCCAGTAGTATAGAGATAGGGACAGTCCCAGATACGCAGTATTTT. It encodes CASSIEIGTVPDTQYF.

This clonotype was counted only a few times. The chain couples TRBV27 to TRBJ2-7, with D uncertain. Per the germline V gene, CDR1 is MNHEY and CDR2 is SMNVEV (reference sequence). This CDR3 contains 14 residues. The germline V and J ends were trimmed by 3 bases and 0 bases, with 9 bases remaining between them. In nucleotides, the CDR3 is TGTGCCAGCAGTTTGCTAAAGAGCTCCTACGAGCAGTACTTC. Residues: CASSLLKSSYEQYF.

The CDR3 nucleotides read TGTGCCAGCTCACCCATCAGGGACTACGAGCAGTACTTC. It encodes CASSPIRDYEQYF. The chain uses TRBV18 and TRBJ2-7, with D possibly TRBD1 on 5 matching bases. Trimming removed 3 bases from V and 3 bases from J, with 9 bases in between. Germline assignment: CDR1 KGHSH and CDR2 LQKENI. This CDR3 is built from 13 residues.

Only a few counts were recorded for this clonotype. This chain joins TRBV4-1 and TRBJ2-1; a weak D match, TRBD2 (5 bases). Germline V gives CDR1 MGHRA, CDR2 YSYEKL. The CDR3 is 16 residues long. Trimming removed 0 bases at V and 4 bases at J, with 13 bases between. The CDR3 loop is CASSQDRGIGYNEQFF. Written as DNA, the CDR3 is TGCGCCAGCAGCCAAGATCGAGGGATAGGATACAATGAGCAGTTCTTC.

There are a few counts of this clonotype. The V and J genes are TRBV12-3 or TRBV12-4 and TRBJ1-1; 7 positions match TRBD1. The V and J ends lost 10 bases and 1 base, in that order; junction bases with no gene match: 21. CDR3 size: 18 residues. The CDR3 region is CATMGPPLTGRGNTEAFF. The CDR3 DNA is TGTGCCACTATGGGACCCCCCTTGACAGGGCGGGGGAACACTGAAGCTTTCTTT.

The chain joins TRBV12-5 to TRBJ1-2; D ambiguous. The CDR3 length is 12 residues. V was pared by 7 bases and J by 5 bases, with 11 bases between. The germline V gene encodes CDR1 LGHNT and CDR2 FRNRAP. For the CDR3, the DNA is TGTGCTAGTGCCCCAGCGGGGTATGGCTACACCTTC. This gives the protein CASAPAGYGYTF.

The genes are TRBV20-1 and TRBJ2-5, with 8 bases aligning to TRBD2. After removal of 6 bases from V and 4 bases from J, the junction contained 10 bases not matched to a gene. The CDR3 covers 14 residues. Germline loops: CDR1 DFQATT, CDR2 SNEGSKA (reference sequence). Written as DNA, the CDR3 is TGCAGTGCCCTAACTAGCGGCAGTCGAGAGACCCAGTACTTC. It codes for CSALTSGSRETQYF.